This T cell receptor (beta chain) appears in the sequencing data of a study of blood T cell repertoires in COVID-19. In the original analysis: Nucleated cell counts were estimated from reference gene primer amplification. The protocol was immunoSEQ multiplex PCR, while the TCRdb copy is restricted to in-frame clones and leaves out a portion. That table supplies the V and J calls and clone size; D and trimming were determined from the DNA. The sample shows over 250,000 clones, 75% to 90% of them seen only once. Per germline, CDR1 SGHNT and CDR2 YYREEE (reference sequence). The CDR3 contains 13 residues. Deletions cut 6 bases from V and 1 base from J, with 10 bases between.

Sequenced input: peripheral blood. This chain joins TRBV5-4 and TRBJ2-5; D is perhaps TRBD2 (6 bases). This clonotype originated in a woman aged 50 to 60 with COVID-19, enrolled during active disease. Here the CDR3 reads CASTGGIQETQYF. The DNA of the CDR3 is TGTGCCAGCACCGGGGGTATCCAAGAGACCCAGTACTTC.